The clone carrying this T cell receptor beta chain was counted at least ten times. V lost 5 bases to trimming and J lost 0 bases; unmatched junction nucleotides: 8. The CDR3 has 17 residues. Looked up from germline, CDR1 is SNHLY and CDR2 is FYNNEI. iRepertoire HTBI primers and Arm-PCR of CDR3 regions built TCR beta libraries. Using its own MiXCR run on the multiplex PCR reads, TCRdb lists one record per CDR3 protein. This table holds 350,000 to 450,000 distinct CDR3 sequences, roughly 17% found once. The record originates from a study of regulatory T cells in long-lasting Graves disease. Time point denoted: newly diagnosed GD, antithyroid drugs for less than 3 months. PBMC RNA was the source of the TCR library. From each patient, around 10 milliliters of peripheral blood was drawn and collected into an EDTA anticoagulant tube. A further study also used this sample, focusing on T cells in Graves' hyperthyroidism and ophthalmopathy. That investigation notes: Pregnant or lactating patients were excluded, as were those with uncontrolled infection or other autoimmune disease.

The receptor comes from a man aged 40-50 years with Graves disease. The V and J genes are TRBV2 and TRBJ2-3; 10 positions agree with TRBD2. Source: peripheral blood mononuclear cells (PBMCs), taken at new diagnosis, from a patient treated with antithyroid drugs. The CDR3 coding sequence is TGTGCCAGCAGTCTAGCGGGAGATATGACGAGCACAGATACGCAGTATTTT. Its translation: CASSLAGDMTSTDTQYF.